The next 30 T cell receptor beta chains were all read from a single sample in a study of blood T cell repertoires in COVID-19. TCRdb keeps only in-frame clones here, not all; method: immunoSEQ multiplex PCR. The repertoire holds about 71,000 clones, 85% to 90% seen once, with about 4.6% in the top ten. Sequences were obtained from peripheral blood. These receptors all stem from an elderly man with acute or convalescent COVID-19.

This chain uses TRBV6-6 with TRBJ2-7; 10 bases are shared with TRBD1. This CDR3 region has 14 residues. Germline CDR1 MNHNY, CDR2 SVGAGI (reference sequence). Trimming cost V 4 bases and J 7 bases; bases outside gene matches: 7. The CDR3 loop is CASSWTGGVREQYF. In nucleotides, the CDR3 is TGTGCCAGCAGTTGGACAGGGGGTGTGAGAGAGCAGTACTTC.

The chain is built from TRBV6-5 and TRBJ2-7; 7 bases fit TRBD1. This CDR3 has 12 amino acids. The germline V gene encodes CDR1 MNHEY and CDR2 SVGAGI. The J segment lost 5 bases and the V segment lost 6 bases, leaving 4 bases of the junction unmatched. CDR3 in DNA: TGTGCCAGCAGCTTTGACAGGGACGAGCAGTACTTC. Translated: CASSFDRDEQYF.

In DNA form, the CDR3 reads TGTGCTAGTGGTGCACGTCAGGGGGACGAGCAGTACTTC. It encodes CASGARQGDEQYF. This chain joins TRBV12-5 and TRBJ2-7; 7 nucleotides line up with TRBD1. CDR3 length: 13 residues. J lost 5 bases, V lost 5 bases, and 6 bases had no gene match. Germline V gene data show CDR1 as LGHNT and CDR2 as FRNRAP.

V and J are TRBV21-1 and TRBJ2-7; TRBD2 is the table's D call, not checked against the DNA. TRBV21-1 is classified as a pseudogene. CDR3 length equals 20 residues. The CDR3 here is CASSKVRGLAGVPFSYEQYF. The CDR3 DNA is TGTGCCAGCAGCAAAGTTAGGGGGCTAGCGGGAGTTCCCTTCTCCTACGAGCAGTACTTC.

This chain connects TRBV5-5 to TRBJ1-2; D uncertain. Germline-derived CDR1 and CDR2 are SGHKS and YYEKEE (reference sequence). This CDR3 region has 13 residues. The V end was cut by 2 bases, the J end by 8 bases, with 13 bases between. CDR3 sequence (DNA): TGTGCCAGCAGCTTCCCCAGTGTGGAGGGCTACACCTTC. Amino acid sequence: CASSFPSVEGYTF.

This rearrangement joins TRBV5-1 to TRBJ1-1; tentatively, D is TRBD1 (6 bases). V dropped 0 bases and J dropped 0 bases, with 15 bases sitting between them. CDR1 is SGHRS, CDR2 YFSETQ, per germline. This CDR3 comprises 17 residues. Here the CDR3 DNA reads TGCGCCAGCAGCTTGGCAGGGGTGGGTGTAATGAACACTGAAGCTTTCTTT. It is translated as CASSLAGVGVMNTEAFF.

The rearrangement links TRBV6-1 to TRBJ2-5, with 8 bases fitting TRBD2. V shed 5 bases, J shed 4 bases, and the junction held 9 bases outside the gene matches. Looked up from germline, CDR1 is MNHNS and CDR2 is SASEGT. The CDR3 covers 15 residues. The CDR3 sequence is CASSLTGTRGETQYF. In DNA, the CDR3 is TGTGCCAGCAGTCTTACCGGGACTAGAGGAGAGACCCAGTACTTC.

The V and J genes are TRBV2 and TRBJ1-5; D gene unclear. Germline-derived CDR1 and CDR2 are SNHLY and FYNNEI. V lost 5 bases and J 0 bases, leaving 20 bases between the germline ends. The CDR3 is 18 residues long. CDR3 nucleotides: TGTGCCAGCAGTTCGCGACACTTAACGCCTTATAGCAATCAGCCCCAGCATTTT. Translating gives CASSSRHLTPYSNQPQHF.

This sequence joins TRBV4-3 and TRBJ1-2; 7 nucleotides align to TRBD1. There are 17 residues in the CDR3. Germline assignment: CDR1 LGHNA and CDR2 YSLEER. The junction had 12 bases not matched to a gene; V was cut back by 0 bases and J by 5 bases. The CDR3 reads CASSQDPRRQGKYGYTF. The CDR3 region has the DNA TGCGCCAGCAGCCAAGATCCTCGGAGACAGGGAAAATATGGCTACACCTTC.

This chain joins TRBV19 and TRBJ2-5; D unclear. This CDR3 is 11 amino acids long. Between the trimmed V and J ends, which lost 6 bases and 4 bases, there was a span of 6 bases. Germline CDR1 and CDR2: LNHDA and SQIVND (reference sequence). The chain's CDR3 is CASSGPETQYF. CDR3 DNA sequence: TGTGCCAGTAGCGGTCCAGAGACCCAGTACTTC.

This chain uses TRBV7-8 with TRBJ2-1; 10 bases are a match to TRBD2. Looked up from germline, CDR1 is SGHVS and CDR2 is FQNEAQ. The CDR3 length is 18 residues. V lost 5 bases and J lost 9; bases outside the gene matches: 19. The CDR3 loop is CASSPRTGLAAGLGEQFF. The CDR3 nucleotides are TGTGCCAGCAGCCCGCGGACAGGACTAGCGGCGGGTTTGGGTGAGCAGTTCTTC.

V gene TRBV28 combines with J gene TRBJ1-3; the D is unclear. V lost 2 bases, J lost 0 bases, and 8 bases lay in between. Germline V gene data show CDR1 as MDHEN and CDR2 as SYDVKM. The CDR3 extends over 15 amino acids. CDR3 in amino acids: CASSLAIPSGNTIYF. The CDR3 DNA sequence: TGTGCCAGCAGTTTAGCTATCCCCTCTGGAAACACCATATATTTT. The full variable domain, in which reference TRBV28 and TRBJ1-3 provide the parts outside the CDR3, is DVKVTQSSRYLVKRTGEKVFLECVQDMDHENMFWYRQDPGLGLRLIYFSYDVKMKEKGDIPEGYSVSREKKERFSLILESASTNQTSMYLCASSLAIPSGNTIYFGEGSWLTVV.

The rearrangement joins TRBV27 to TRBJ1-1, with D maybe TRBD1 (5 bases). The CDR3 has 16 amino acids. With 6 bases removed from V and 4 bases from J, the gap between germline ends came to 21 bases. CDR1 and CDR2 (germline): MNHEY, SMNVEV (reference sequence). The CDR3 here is CASRHWDGLGGTEAFF. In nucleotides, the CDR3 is TGTGCCAGCAGGCATTGGGACGGCTTGGGGGGCACTGAAGCTTTCTTT.

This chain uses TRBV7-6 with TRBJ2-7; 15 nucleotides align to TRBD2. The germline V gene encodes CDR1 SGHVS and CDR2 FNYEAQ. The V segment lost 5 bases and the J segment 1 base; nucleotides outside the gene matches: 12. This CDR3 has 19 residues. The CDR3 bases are TGTGCCAGCAGCCATGACACCCGGACTAGCGGGGGGGCATCCTACGAGCAGTACTTC. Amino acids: CASSHDTRTSGGASYEQYF.

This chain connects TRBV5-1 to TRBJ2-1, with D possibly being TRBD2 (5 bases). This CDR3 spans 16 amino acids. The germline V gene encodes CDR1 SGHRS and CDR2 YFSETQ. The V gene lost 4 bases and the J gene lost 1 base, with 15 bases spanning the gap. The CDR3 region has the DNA TGCGCCAGCAGCCCCGGACTCACCCCGTCCTACAATGAGCAGTTCTTC. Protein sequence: CASSPGLTPSYNEQFF.

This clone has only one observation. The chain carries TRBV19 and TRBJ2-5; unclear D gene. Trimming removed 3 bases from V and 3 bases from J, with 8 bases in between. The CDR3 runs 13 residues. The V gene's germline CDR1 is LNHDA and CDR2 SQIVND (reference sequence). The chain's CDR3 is CASSMADKETQYF. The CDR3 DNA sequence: TGTGCCAGTAGTATGGCAGATAAAGAGACCCAGTACTTC.

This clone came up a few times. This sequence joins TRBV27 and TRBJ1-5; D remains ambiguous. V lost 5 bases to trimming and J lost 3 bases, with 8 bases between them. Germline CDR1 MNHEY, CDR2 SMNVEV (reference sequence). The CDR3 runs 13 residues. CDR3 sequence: CASSRVPNQPQHF. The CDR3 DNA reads TGTGCCAGCAGTCGGGTCCCCAATCAGCCCCAGCATTTT.

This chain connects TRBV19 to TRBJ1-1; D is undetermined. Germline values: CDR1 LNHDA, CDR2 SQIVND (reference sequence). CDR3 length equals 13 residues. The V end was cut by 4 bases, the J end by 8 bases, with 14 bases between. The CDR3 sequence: CASSNRITEEAFF. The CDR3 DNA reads TGTGCCAGTAGTAACCGCATAACAGAAGAAGCTTTCTTT.

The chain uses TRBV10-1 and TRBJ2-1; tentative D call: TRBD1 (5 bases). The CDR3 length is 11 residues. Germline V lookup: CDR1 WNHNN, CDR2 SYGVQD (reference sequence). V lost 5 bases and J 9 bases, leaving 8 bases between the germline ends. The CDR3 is CASSQGSEQFF. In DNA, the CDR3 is TGCGCCAGCAGTCAGGGTAGTGAGCAGTTCTTC.

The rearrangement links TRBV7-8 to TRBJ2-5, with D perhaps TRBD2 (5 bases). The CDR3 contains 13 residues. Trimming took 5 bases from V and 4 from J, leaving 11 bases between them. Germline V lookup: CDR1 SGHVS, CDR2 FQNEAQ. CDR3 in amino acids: CASSTSGGETQYF. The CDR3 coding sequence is TGTGCCAGCAGCACCTCAGGAGGAGAGACCCAGTACTTC.

CDR3 sequence: CASSTGYSGNTIYF. DNA of the CDR3: TGTGCCAGCAGCACCGGTTACTCTGGAAACACCATATATTTT. This rearrangement joins TRBV28 to TRBJ1-3, with D unclear. Germline V gene data show CDR1 as MDHEN and CDR2 as SYDVKM. CDR3 length equals 14 residues. Trimming removed 6 bases at V and 0 bases at J, with 9 bases between.

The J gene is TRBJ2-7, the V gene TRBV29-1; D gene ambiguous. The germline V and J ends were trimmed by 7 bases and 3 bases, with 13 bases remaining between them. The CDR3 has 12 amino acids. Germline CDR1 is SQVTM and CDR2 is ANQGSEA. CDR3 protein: CSGGEARYEQYF. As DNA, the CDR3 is TGCAGCGGAGGTGAGGCGCGCTACGAGCAGTACTTC.

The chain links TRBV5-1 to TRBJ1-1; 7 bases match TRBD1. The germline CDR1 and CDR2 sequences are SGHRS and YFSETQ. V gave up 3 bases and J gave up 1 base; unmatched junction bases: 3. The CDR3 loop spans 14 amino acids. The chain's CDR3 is CASSWGTANTEAFF. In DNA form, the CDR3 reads TGCGCCAGCAGCTGGGGGACAGCGAACACTGAAGCTTTCTTT. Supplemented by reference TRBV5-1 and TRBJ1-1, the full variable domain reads KAGVTQTPRYLIKTRGQQVTLSCSPISGHRSVSWYQQTPGQGLQFLFEYFSETQRNKGNFPGRFSGRQFSNSRSEMNVSTLELGDSALYLCASSWGTANTEAFFGQGTRLTVV.

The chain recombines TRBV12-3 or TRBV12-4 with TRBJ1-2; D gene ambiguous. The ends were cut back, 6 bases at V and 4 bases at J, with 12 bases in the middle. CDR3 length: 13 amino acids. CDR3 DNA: TGTGCCAGCAGGCTGACGGGAATCTATGGCTACACCTTC. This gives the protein CASRLTGIYGYTF.

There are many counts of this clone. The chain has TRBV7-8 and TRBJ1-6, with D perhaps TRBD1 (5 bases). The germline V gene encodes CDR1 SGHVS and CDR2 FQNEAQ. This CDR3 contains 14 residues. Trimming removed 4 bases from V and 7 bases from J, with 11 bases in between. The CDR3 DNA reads TGTGCCAGCAGCTGGGGGGGTCAAAATTCACCCCTCCACTTT. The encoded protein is CASSWGGQNSPLHF.

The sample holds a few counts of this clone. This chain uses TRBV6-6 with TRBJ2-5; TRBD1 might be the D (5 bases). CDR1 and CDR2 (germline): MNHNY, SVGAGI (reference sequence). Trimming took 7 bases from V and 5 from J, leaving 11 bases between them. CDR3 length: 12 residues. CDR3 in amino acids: CASTFRGETQYF. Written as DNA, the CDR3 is TGTGCCAGCACCTTTAGGGGTGAGACCCAGTACTTC.

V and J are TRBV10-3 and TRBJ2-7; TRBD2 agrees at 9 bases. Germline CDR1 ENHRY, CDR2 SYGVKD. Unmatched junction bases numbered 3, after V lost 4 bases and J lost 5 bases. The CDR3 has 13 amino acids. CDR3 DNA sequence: TGTGCCATCAGTGCGAGCGGGGGGAACGAGCAGTACTTC. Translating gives CAISASGGNEQYF.

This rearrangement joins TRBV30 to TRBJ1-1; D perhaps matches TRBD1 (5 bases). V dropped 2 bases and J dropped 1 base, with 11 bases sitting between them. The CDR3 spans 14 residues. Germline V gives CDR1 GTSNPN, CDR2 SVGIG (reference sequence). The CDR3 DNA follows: TGTGCCTGGAGTTTTCCGGACAAGAACACTGAAGCTTTCTTT. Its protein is CAWSFPDKNTEAFF.

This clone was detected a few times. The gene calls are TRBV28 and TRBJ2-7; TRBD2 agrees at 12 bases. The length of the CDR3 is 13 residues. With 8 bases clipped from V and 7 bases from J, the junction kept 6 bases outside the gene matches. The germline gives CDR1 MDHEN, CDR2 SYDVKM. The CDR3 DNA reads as TGTGCCAGCCGACTAGCGGGGGTCCGGGAGCAGTACTTC. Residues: CASRLAGVREQYF. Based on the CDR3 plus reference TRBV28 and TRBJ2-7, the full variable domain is DVKVTQSSRYLVKRTGEKVFLECVQDMDHENMFWYRQDPGLGLRLIYFSYDVKMKEKGDIPEGYSVSREKKERFSLILESASTNQTSMYLCASRLAGVREQYFGPGTRLTVT.

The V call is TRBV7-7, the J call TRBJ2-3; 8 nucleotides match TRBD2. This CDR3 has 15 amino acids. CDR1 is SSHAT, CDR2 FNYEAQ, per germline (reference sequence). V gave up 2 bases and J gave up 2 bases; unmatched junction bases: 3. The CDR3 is CASSLQAGVTDTQYF. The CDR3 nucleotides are TGTGCCAGCAGCTTACAAGCGGGGGTCACAGATACGCAGTATTTT.